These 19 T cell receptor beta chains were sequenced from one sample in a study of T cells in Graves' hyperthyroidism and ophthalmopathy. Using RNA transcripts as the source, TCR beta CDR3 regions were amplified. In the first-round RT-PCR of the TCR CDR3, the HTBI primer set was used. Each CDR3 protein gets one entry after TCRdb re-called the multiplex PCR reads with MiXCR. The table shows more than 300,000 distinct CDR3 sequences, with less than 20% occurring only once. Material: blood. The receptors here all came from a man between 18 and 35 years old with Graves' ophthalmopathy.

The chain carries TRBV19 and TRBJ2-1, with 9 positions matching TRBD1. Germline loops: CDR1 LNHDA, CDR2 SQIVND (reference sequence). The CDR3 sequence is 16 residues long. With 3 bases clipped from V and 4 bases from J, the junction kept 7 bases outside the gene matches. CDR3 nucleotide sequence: TGTGCCAGTAGTATCCCCGGGACAGGGTATTACAATGAGCAGTTCTTC. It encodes CASSIPGTGYYNEQFF. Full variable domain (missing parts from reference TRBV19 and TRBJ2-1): DGGITQSPKYLFRKEGQNVTLSCEQNLNHDAMYWYRQDPGQGLRLIYYSQIVNDFQKGDIAEGYSVSREKKESFPLTVTSAQKNPTAFYLCASSIPGTGYYNEQFFGPGTRLTVL.

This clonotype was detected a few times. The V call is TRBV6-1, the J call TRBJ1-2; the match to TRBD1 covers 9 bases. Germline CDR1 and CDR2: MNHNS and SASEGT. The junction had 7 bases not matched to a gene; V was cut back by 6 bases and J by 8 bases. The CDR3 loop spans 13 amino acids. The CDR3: CASRGTGIGGYTF. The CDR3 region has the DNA TGTGCCAGCAGGGGGACAGGGATAGGGGGCTACACCTTC.

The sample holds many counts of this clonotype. The CDR3 loop is CSARGQGARETQYF. The CDR3 DNA follows: TGCAGTGCTAGAGGCCAGGGGGCGCGGGAGACCCAGTACTTC. This rearrangement joins TRBV20-1 to TRBJ2-5; 8 bases agree with TRBD1. The CDR3 runs to 14 residues. Germline V gives CDR1 DFQATT, CDR2 SNEGSKA (reference sequence). With V trimmed by 1 base and J by 5 bases, 6 bases remained unmatched.

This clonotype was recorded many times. The CDR3 nucleotides read TGTGCCAGCAGTGAATTCGGGGGGCCTAGTAATGAGCAGTTCTTC. Translated, it gives CASSEFGGPSNEQFF. The chain is built from TRBV25-1 and TRBJ2-1, with D tentatively TRBD2 (7 bases). CDR1 and CDR2 from the germline V gene are MGHDK and SYGVNS. Deletions cut 1 base from V and 7 bases from J, with 14 bases between. The CDR3 loop spans 15 amino acids.

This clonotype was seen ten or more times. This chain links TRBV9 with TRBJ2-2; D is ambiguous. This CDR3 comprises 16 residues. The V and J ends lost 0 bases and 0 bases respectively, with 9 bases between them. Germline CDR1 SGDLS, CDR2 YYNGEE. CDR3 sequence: CASSVDYVPNTGELFF. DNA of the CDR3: TGTGCCAGCAGCGTAGATTACGTACCGAACACCGGGGAGCTGTTTTTT.

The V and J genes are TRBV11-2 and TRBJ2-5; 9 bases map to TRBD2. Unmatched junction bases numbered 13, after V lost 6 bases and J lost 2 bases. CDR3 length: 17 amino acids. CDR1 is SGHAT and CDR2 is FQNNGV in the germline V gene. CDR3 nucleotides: TGTGCCAGCAGATCAATTAGGGTAGCGGGGGCTCAAGAGACCCAGTACTTC. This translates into CASRSIRVAGAQETQYF. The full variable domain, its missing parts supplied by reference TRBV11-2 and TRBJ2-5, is EAGVAQSPRYKIIEKRQSVAFWCNPISGHATLYWYQQILGQGPKLLIQFQNNGVVDDSQLPKDRFSAERLKGVDSTLKIQPAKLEDSAVYLCASRSIRVAGAQETQYFGPGTRLLVL.

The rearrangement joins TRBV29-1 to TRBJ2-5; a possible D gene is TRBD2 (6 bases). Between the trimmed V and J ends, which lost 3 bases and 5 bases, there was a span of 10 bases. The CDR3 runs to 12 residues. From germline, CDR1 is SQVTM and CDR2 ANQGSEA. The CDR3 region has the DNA TGCAGCGTTGATGGAGGGGAGGAGACCCAGTACTTC. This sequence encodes CSVDGGEETQYF.

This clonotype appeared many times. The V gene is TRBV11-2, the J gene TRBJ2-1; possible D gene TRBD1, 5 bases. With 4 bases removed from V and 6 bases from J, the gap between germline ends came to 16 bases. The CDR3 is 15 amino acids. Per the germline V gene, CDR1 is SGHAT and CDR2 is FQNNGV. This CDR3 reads CASSSQLTQGNEQFF. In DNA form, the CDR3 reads TGTGCCAGCAGCTCACAACTCACGCAGGGCAATGAGCAGTTCTTC.

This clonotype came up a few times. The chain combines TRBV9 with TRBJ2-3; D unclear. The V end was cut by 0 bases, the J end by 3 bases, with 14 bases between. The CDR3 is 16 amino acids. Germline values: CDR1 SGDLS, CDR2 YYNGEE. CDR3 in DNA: TGTGCCAGCAGCGTAGAAGGTGGTTTAGGGACAGATACGCAGTATTTT. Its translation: CASSVEGGLGTDTQYF.

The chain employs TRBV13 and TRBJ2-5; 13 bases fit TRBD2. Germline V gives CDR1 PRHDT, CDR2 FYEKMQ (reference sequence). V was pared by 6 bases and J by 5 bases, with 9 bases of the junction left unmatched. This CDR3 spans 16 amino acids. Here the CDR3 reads CASSPGLAGAGETQYF. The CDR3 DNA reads TGTGCCAGCAGTCCCGGACTAGCGGGGGCGGGGGAGACCCAGTACTTC.

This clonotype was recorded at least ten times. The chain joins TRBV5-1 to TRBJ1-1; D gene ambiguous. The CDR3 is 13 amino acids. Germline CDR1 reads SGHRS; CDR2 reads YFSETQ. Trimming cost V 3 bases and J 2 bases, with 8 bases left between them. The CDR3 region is CASSSWGNTEAFF. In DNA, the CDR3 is TGCGCCAGCAGCTCATGGGGAAACACTGAAGCTTTCTTT.

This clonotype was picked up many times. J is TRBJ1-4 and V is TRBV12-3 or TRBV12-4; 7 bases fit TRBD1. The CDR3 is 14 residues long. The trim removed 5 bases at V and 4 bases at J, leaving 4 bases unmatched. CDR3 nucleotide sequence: TGTGCCAGCAGTCGACAGGGTTTTAATGAAAAACTGTTTTTT. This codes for CASSRQGFNEKLFF.

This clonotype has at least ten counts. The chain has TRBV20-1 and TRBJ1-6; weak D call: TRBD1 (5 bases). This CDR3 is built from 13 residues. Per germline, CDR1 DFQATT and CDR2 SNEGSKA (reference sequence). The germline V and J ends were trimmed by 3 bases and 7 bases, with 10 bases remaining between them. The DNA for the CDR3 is TGCAGTGCTAGTTTAGGGGTCAATTCACCCCTCCACTTT. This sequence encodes CSASLGVNSPLHF.

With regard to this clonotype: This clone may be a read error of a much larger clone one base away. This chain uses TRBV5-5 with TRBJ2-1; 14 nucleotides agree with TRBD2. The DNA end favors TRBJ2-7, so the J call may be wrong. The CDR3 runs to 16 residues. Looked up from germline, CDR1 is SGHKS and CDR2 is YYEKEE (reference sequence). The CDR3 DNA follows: TGTGCCAGCAGCTCGTGGACTAGCGGGGGGCTCAATGAGCAGTACTTC. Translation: CASSSWTSGGLNEQYF.

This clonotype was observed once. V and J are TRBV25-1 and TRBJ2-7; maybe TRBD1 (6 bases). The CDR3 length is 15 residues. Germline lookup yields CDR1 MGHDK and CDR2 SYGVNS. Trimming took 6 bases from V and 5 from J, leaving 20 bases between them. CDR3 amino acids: CASRGDKIKENEQYF. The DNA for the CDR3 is TGTGCCAGCAGAGGGGACAAAATTAAGGAAAACGAGCAGTACTTC.

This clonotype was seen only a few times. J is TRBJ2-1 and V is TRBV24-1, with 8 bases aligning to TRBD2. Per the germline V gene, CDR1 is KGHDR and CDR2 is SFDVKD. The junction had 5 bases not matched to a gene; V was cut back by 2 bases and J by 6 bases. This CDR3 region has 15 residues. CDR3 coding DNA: TGTGCCACCAGTGATTACACTAGCGGAGTCAATGAGCAGTTCTTC. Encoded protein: CATSDYTSGVNEQFF.

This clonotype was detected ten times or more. The CDR3 region has the DNA TGTGCCAGCAGGAGGGACGCCGGCTACACCTTC. This sequence encodes CASRRDAGYTF. The chain employs TRBV28 and TRBJ1-2, with D maybe TRBD1 (5 bases). From germline, CDR1 is MDHEN and CDR2 SYDVKM. The CDR3 spans 11 residues. V lost 6 bases to trimming and J lost 8 bases, with 10 bases between them.

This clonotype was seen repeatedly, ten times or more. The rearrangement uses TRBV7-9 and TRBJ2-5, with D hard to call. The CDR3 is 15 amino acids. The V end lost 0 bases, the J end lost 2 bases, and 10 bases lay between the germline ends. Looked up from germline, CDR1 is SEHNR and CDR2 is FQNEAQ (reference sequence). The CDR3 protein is CASSLAAAAQETQYF. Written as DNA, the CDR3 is TGTGCCAGCAGCTTAGCGGCGGCGGCACAAGAGACCCAGTACTTC.

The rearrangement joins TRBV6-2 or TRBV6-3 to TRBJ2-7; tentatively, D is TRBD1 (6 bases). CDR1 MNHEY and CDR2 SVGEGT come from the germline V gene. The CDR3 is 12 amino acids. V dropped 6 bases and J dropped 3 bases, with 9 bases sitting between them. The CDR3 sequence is CASRRQDYEQYF. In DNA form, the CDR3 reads TGTGCCAGCAGAAGACAGGACTACGAGCAGTACTTC.